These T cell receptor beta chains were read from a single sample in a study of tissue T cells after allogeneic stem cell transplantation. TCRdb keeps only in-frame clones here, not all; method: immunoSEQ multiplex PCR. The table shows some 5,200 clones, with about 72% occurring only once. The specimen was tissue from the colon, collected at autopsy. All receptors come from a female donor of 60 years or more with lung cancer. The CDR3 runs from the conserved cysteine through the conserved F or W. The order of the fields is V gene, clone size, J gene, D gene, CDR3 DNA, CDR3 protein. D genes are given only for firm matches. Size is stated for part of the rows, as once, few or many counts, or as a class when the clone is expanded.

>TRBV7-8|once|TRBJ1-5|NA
TGTGCCAGCAGCTTAGTGTCAGGGTTTTCAACCAATCAGCCCCAGCATTTT
CASSLVSGFSTNQPQHF
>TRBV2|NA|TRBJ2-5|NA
TGTGCCAGCAGTGATCGAACTACAGAGACCCAGTACTTC
CASSDRTTETQYF
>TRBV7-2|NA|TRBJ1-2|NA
TGTGCCAGCAGCTTTTTCGGGGCTAACTATGGCTACACCTTC
CASSFFGANYGYTF
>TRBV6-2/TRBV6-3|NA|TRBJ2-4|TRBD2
TGTGCCAGCAGTTACCAAATACTAGCGGGGGGGCCGGACAAAAACATTCAGTACTTC
CASSYQILAGGPDKNIQYF
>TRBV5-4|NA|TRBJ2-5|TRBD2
TGTGCCAGCAGCTTGTTGGGGTCTAGCGGGAGTGGGGAGACCCAGTACTTC
CASSLLGSSGSGETQYF
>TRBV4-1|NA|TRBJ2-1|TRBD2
TGCGCCAGCAGCCAAGCCCAAGGACTAGCGGATAACAATGAGCAGTTCTTC
CASSQAQGLADNNEQFF
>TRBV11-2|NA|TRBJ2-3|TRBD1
TGTGCCAGCAGCTTATACACAGGGGTCACAGATACGCAGTATTTT
CASSLYTGVTDTQYF
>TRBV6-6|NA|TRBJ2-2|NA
TGTGCCAGCAGTCGAGACAGACGAAACACCGGGGAGCTGTTTTTT
CASSRDRRNTGELFF
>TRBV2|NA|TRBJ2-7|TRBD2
TGTGCCAGCAGCGAACGGACTAGACTCGGCGAGCAGTACTTC
CASSERTRLGEQYF
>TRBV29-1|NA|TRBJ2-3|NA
TGCAGCGTTTCTCACACAGTCACAGATACGCAGTATTTT
CSVSHTVTDTQYF
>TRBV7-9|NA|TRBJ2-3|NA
TGTGCCAGCAGCTTTAGGGGGGTGGGGGCAGATACGCAGTATTTT
CASSFRGVGADTQYF
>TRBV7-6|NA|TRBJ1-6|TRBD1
TGTGCCAGCAGCCGACGTCCCGGGACAGGGACAAGTGGGATCTCACCCCTCCACTTT
CASSRRPGTGTSGISPLHF
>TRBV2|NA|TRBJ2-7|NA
TGTGCCAGCAGCGTTTGTGACCTGAGGTGCGAGCAGTACTTC
CASSVCDLRCEQYF
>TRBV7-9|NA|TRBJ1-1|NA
TGTGCCAGCAGCTCGCCAGCGGGAGCCAGCACTGAAGCTTTCTTT
CASSSPAGASTEAFF
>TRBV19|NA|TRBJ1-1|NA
TGTGCCAGTAGTATAAAGAGTTTCCAGATACGTAACACTGAAGCTTTCTTT
CASSIKSFQIRNTEAFF
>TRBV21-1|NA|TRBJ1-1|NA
TGTGCCACCCCCGAGCTCAGTCAGGGTAACACTGAAGCTTTCTTT
CATPELSQGNTEAFF
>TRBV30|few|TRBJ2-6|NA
TGTGCCTGGAGTACAGGCGTCTCTGGGGCCAACGTCCTGACTTTC
CAWSTGVSGANVLTF
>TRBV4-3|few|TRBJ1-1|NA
TGCGCCAGCAGCCGACAACAGAGGAACACTGAAGCTTTCTTT
CASSRQQRNTEAFF
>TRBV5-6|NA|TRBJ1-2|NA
TGTGCCAGCACCCGGCAAGTCGTCTATGGCTACACCTTC
CASTRQVVYGYTF
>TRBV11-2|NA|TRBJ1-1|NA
TGTGCCAGCAGGTCGCCAGAGAGCCCATTGAACACTGAAGCTTTCTTT
CASRSPESPLNTEAFF
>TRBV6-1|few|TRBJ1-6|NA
TGTGCCAGCAGTGAAGCTAGGGGAGGGGGTTCACCCCTCCACTTT
CASSEARGGGSPLHF
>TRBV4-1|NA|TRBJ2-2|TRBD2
TGCGCCAGCAGCCAAGAAACGGGAGGGCCGAGATTTGGGGAGCTGTTTTTT
CASSQETGGPRFGELFF
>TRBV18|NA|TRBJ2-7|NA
TGTGCCAGCTCGATAAACACCTACGAGCAGTACTTC
CASSINTYEQYF
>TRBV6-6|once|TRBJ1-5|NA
TGTGCCAGCAGTTACCAGGGAGGCAATCAGCCCCAGCATTTT
CASSYQGGNQPQHF
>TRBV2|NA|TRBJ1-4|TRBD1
TGTGCCAGCAGTGAAACCCGGGACAGGCTGTTTTTT
CASSETRDRLFF
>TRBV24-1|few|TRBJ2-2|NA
TGTGCCACCAGTGAGCCTGGGTCCCACACCGGGGAGCTGTTTTTT
CATSEPGSHTGELFF
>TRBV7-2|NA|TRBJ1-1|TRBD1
TGTGCCAGCAGCAGGGGGCCGAACACTGAAGCTTTCTTT
CASSRGPNTEAFF
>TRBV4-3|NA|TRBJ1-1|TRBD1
TGCGCCAGCAGCCAGAACCCCCGACAGGGCCTTTCAGCTTTCTTT
CASSQNPRQGLSAFF
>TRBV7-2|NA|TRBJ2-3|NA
TGTGCCAGCAGCTTAGATCCGGGGGGCCGGGGTACTAATACGCAGTATTTT
CASSLDPGGRGTNTQYF
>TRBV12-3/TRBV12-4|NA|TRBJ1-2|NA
TGTGCCAGCGGCCTTAAGCCAGACCATGGCTACACCTTC
CASGLKPDHGYTF
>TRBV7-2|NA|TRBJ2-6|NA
TGTGCCAGCAGCTCCGGGACGCCCTCTTTCTCTGGGGCCAACGTCCTGACTTTC
CASSSGTPSFSGANVLTF
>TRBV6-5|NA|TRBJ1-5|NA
TGTGCCAGCAGAGGCACAGGGAAGGGGAATCAGCCCCAGCATTTT
CASRGTGKGNQPQHF
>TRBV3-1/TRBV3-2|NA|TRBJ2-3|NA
TGTGCCAGCAGCCAAGATAGTCGCTCTAGAGATACGCAGTATTTT
CASSQDSRSRDTQYF
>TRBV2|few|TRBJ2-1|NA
TGTGCCAGCAAATTTCATAATGAGCAGTTCTTC
CASKFHNEQFF
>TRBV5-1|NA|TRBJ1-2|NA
TGCGCCAGCAGCTCCGAGGCAGGGAGTAACTATGGCTACACCTTC
CASSSEAGSNYGYTF
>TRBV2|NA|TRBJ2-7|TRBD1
TGTGCCAGCAGTCCACTGGACAGGGATATTTTCGAGCAGTACTTC
CASSPLDRDIFEQYF
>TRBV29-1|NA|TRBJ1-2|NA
TGCAGCGTTGACCGAAGGCAGGGAGGCGAATATGGCTACACCTTC
CSVDRRQGGEYGYTF
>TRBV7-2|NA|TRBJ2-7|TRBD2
TGTGCCAGCAGTCTCAACCTCCTAGCGGGGGGTCACGAGCAGTACTTC
CASSLNLLAGGHEQYF
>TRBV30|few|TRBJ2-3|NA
TGTGCCTGGTCTCGCTCGGGGGCTAACACAGATACGCAGTATTTT
CAWSRSGANTDTQYF
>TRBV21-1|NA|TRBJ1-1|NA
TGTGCCAGCAGCAAAAGGGGCCCGGTGGAGGGCCGAACTGAAGCTTTCTTT
CASSKRGPVEGRTEAFF
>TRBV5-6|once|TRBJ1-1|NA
TGTGCCAGCAGCCACGACAGAGGAAAGATGAACACTGAAGCTTTCTTT
CASSHDRGKMNTEAFF
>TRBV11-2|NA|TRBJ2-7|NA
TGTGCCAGCAGCTTCGAACGGGGCACCTACGAGCAGTACTTC
CASSFERGTYEQYF
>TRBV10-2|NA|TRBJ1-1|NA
TGCGCCACAGGCTCCCACCGGGACACTGAAGCTTTCTTT
CATGSHRDTEAFF
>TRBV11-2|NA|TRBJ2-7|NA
TGTGCCAGCAGCCCGATGCGGAGCTCCTACGAGCAGTACTTC
CASSPMRSSYEQYF